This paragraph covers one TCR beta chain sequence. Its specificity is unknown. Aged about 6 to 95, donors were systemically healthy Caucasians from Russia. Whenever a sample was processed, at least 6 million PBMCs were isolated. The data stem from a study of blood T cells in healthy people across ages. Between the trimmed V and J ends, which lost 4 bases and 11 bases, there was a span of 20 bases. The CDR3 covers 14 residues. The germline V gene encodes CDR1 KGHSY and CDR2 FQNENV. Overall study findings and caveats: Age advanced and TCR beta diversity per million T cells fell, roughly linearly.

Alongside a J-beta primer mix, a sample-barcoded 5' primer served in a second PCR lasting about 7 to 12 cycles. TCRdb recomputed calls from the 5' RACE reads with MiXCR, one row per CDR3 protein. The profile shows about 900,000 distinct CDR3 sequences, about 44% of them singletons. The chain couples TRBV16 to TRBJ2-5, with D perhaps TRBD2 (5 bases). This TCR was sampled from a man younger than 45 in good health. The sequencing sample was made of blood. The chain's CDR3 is CASSPHEGLWEQYF. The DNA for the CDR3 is TGTGCCAGCAGCCCCCATGAGGGATTGTGGGAGCAGTACTTC.